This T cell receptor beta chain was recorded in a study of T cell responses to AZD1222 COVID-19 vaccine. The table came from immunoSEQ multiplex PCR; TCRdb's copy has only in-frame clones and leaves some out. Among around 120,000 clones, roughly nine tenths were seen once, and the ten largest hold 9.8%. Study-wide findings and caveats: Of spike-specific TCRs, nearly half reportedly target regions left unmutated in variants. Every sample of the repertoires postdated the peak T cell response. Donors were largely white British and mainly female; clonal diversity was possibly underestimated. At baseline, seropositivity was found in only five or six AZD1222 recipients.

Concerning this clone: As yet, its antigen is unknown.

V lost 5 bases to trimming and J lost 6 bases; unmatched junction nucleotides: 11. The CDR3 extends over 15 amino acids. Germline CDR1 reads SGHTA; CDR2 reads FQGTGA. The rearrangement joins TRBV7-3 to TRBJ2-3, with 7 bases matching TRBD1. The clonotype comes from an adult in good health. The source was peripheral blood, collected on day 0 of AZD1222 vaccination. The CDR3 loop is CASSVTGPPGDTQYF. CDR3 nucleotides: TGTGCCAGCAGCGTGACAGGGCCCCCAGGGGATACGCAGTATTTT.